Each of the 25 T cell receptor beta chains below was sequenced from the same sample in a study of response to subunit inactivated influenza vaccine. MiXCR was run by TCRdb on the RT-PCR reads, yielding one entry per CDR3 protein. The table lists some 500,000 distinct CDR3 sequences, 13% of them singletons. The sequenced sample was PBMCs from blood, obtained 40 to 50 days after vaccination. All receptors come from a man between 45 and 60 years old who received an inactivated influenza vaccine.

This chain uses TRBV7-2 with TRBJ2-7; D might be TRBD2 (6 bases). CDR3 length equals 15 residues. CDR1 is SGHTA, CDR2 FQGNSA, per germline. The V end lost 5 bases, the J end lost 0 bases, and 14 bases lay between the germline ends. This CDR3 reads CASSPLGGISYEQYF. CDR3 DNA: TGTGCCAGCAGCCCACTGGGGGGAATCTCCTACGAGCAGTACTTC.

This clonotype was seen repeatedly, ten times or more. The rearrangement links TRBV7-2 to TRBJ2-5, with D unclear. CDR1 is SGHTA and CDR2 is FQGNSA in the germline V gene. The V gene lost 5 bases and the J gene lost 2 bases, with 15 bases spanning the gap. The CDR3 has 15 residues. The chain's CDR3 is CASSPESGRQETQYF. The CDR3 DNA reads TGTGCCAGCAGCCCAGAGAGTGGACGACAAGAGACCCAGTACTTC.

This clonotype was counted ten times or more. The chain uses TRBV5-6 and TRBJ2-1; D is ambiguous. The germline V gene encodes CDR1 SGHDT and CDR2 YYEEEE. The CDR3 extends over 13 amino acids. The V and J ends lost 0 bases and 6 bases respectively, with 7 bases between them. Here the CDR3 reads CASSLESSNEQFF. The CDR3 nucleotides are TGTGCCAGCAGCTTGGAGTCGAGCAATGAGCAGTTCTTC.

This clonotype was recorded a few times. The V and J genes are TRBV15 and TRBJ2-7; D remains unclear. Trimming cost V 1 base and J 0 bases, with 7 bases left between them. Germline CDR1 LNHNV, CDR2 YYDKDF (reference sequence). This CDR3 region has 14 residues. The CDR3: CATSRVYDSYEQYF. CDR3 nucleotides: TGTGCCACCAGCAGAGTGTACGACTCCTACGAGCAGTACTTC.

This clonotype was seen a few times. The CDR3 sequence is CSPRWVVHQETQYF. In DNA, the CDR3 is TGCAGTCCGAGATGGGTAGTCCACCAAGAGACCCAGTACTTC. The chain joins TRBV20-1 to TRBJ2-5, with D unclear. Looked up from germline, CDR1 is DFQATT and CDR2 is SNEGSKA (reference sequence). This CDR3 has 14 amino acids. Trimming took 8 bases from V and 0 from J, leaving 16 bases between them.

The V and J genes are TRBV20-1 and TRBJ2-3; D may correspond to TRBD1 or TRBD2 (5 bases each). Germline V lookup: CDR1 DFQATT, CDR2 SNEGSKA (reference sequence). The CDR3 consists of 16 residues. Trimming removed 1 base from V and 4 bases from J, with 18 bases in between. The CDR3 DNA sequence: TGCAGTGCTAGAGGCCTCGGGACCTCGAATGCAGATACGCAGTATTTT. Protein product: CSARGLGTSNADTQYF.

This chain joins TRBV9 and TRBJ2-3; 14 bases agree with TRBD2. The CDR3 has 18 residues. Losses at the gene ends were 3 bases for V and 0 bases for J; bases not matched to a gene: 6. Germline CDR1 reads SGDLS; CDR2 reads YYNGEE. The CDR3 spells CASSGGLAGESSTDTQYF. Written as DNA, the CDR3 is TGTGCCAGCAGCGGGGGACTAGCGGGAGAATCTAGCACAGATACGCAGTATTTT.

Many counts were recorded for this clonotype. The CDR3 region is CSASSAAAKNIQYF. In DNA form, the CDR3 reads TGCAGTGCTAGTTCGGCAGCAGCCAAAAACATTCAGTACTTC. The chain joins TRBV20-1 to TRBJ2-4; D is undetermined. The CDR3 covers 14 residues. The V gene lost 3 bases and the J gene lost 0 bases, with 9 bases spanning the gap. In germline, CDR1 is DFQATT, CDR2 SNEGSKA (reference sequence).

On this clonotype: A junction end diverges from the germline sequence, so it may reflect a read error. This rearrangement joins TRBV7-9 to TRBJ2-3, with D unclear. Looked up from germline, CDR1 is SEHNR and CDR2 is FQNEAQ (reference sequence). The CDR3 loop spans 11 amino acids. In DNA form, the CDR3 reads TGTGCCGGCAGTAGCACAGATACGCAGTATTTT. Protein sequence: CAGSSTDTQYF.

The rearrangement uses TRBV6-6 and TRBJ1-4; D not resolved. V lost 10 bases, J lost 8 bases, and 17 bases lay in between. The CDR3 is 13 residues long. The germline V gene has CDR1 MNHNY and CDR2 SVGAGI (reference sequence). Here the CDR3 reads CATTPGTREKLFF. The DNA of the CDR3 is TGTGCCACCACCCCTGGTACCAGGGAAAAACTGTTTTTT.

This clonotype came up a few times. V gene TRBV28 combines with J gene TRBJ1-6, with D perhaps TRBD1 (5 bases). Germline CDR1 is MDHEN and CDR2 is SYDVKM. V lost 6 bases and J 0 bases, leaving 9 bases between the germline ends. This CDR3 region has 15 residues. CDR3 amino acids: CASRRDSSYNSPLHF. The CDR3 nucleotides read TGTGCCAGCAGGAGAGACAGCTCCTATAATTCACCCCTCCACTTT.

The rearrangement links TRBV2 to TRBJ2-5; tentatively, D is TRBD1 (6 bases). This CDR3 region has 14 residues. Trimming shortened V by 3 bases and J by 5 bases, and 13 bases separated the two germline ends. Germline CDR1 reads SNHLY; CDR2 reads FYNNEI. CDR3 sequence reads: CASSEVQGRETQYF. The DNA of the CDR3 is TGTGCCAGCAGTGAGGTACAGGGTAGGGAGACCCAGTACTTC. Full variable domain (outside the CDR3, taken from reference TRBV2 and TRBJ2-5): EPEVTQTPSHQVTQMGQEVILRCVPISNHLYFYWYRQILGQKVEFLVSFYNNEISEKSEIFDDQFSVERPDGSNFTLKIRSTKLEDSAMYFCASSEVQGRETQYFGPGTRLLVL.

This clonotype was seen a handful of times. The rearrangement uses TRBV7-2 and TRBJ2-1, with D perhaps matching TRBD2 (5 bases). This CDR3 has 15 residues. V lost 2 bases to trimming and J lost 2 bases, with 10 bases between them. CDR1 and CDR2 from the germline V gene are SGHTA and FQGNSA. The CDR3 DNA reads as TGTGCCAGCAGCTTATTGGCTAGCCCCTACAATGAGCAGTTCTTC. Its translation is CASSLLASPYNEQFF. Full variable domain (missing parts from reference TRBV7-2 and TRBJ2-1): GAGVSQSPSNKVTEKGKDVELRCDPISGHTALYWYRQSLGQGLEFLIYFQGNSAPDKSGLPSDRFSAERTGGSVSTLTIQRTQQEDSAVYLCASSLLASPYNEQFFGPGTRLTVL.

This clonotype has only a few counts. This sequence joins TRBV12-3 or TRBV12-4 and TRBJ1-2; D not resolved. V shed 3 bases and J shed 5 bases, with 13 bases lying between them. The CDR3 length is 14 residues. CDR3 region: CASSLRRVSYGYTF. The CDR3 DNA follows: TGTGCCAGCAGTTTGAGGCGGGTATCTTATGGCTACACCTTC.

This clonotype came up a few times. CDR3 DNA: TGTGCCAGTAGCAACAGATACTCCTATAATTCACCCCTCCACTTT. Residues: CASSNRYSYNSPLHF. The chain uses TRBV27 and TRBJ1-6; D unclear. V was pared by 9 bases and J by 0 bases, with 12 bases between. The CDR3 loop spans 15 amino acids. The V gene's germline CDR1 is MNHEY and CDR2 SMNVEV (reference sequence).

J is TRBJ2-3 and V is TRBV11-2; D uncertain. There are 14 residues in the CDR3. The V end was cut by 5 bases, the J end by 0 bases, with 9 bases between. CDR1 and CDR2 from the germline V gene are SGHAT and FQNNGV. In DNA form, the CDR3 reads TGTGCCAGCAGCGTCATTCCAAGCACAGATACGCAGTATTTT. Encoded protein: CASSVIPSTDTQYF.

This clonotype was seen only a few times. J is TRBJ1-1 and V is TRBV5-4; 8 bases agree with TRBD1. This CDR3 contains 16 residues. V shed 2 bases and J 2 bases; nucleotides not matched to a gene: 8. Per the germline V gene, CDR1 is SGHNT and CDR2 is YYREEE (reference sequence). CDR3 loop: CASSFRDRRINTEAFF. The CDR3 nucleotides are TGTGCCAGCAGCTTTCGGGACAGGAGAATAAACACTGAAGCTTTCTTT.

CDR3 sequence (DNA): TGCGCCAGCAGTCCGAAAGGCACTGAAGCTTTCTTT. This translates into CASSPKGTEAFF. The J gene is TRBJ1-1, the V gene TRBV10-1, with D uncertain. The CDR3 covers 12 residues. From germline, CDR1 is WNHNN and CDR2 SYGVQD (reference sequence). V was shortened by 5 bases and J by 4 bases, with 8 bases between the two germline ends.

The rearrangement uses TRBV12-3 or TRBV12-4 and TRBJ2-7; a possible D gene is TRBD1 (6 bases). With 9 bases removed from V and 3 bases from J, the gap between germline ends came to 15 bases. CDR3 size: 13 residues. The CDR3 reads CASGTSIIYEQYF. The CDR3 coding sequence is TGTGCCAGTGGGACATCCATAATCTACGAGCAGTACTTC.

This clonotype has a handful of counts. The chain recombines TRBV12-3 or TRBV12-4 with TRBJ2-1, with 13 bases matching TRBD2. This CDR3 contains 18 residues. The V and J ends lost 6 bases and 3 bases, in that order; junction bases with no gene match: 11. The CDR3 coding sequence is TGTGCCAGCAGCTCCCGACTAGCGGGGGGCTCCTTCTACAATGAGCAGTTCTTC. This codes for CASSSRLAGGSFYNEQFF.

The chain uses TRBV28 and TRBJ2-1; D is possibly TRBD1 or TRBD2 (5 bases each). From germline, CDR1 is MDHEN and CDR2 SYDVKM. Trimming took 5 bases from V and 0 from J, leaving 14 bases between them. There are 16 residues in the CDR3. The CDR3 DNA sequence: TGTGCCAGCAGTATACTAGGACAAAGCTCCTACAATGAGCAGTTCTTC. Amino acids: CASSILGQSSYNEQFF. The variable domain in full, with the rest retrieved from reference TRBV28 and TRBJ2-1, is DVKVTQSSRYLVKRTGEKVFLECVQDMDHENMFWYRQDPGLGLRLIYFSYDVKMKEKGDIPEGYSVSREKKERFSLILESASTNQTSMYLCASSILGQSSYNEQFFGPGTRLTVL.

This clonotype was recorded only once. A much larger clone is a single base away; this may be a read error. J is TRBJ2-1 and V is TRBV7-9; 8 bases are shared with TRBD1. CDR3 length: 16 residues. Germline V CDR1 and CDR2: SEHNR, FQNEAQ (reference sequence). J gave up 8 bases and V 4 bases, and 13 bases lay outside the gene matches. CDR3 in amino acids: CASSSPDREVWDEQFF. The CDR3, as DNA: TGTGCCAGCAGCTCACCGGACAGGGAGGTCTGGGATGAGCAGTTCTTC.

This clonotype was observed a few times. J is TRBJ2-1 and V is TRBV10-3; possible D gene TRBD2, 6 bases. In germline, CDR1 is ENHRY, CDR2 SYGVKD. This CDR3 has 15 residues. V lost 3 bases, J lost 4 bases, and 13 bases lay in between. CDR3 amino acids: CAISDGGIGYNEQFF. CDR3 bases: TGTGCCATCAGTGACGGGGGTATTGGTTACAATGAGCAGTTCTTC.

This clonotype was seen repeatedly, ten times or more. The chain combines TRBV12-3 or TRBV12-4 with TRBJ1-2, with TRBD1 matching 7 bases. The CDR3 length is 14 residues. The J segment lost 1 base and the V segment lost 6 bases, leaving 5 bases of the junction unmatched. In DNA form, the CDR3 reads TGTGCCAGCAGGGCGGACAGGAGTAACTATGGCTACACCTTC. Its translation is CASRADRSNYGYTF.

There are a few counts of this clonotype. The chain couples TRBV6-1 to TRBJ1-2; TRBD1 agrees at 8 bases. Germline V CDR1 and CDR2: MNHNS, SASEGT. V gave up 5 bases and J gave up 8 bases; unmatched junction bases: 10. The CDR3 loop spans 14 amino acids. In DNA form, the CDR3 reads TGTGCCAGCAGTCCCAGGGGGCGATTGGGCGGCTACACCTTC. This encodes CASSPRGRLGGYTF.